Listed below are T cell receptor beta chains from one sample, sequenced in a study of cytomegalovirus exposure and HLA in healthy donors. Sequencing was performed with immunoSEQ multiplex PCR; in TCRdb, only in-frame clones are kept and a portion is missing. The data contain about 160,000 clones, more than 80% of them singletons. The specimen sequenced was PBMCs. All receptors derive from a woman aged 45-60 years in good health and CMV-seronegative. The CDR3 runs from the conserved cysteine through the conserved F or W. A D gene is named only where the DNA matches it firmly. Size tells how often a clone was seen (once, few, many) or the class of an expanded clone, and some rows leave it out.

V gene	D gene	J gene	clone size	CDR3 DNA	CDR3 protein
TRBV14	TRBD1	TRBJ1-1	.	TGTGCCAGCAGTCCAAGGACAGGGACGGCTGAAGCTTTCTTT	CASSPRTGTAEAFF
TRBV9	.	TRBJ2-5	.	TGTGCCAGCAGCGTAGGAGGGTCCCAAGAGACCCAGTACTTC	CASSVGGSQETQYF
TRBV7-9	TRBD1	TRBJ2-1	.	TGTGCCAGCAGCTTAGCGCAGGGGGCCAGGGATGAGCAGTTCTTC	CASSLAQGARDEQFF
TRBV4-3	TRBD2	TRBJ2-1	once	TGCGCCAGCAGCCGAGAGCTAGCGGGAGGGCCCAATGAGCAGTTCTTC	CASSRELAGGPNEQFF
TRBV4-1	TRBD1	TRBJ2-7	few	TGCGCCAGCAGCCGCAGCGGACAGGGACTTGAAGCTATCTACGAGCAGTACTTC	CASSRSGQGLEAIYEQYF
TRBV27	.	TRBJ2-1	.	TGTGCCAGCAGTTTAAGCGTATACAATGAGCAGTTCTTC	CASSLSVYNEQFF
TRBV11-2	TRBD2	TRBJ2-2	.	TGTGCCAGCAGCTTTCGGCTAGCGGGAGTCACCGGGGAGCTGTTTTTT	CASSFRLAGVTGELFF
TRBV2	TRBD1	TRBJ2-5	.	TGTGCCAGCAAGGGTCGGGCAGGGGGCAAGGAGACCCAGTACTTC	CASKGRAGGKETQYF
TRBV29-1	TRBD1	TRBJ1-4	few	TGCAGCGTTGTTCTGGACAGGATGGGAGAAAAACTGTTTTTT	CSVVLDRMGEKLFF
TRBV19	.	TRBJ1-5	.	TGTGCCAGTAGTGCGAAACGGGATAGCAATCAGCCCCAGCATTTT	CASSAKRDSNQPQHF
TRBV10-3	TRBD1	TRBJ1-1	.	TGTGCCATCAGACCCGGGACAGGCGAGAACACTGAAGCTTTCTTT	CAIRPGTGENTEAFF
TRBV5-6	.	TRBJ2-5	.	TGTGCCAGCAGCTTGTTGGGGGCTAGGGAGACCCAGTACTTC	CASSLLGARETQYF
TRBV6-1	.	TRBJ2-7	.	TGTGCCAGCAGTGAACCCGGGAACGTAGACGAGCAGTACTTC	CASSEPGNVDEQYF
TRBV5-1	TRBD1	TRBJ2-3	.	TGCGCCAGCAGCTACGGACAGGGCACAGATACGCAGTATTTT	CASSYGQGTDTQYF
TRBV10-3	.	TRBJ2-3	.	TGTGCCATCAGTGAACCGCGGGTCTCCGGAGATACGCAGTATTTT	CAISEPRVSGDTQYF
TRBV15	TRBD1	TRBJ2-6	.	TGTGCCACCAGCAGAGATTTGACAGGGTTTGGGGCCAACGTCCTGACTTTC	CATSRDLTGFGANVLTF
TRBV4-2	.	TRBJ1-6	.	TGTGCCAGCAGCCAAGAAGTGGAGGTTTCACCCCTCCACTTT	CASSQEVEVSPLHF
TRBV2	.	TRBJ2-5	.	TGTGCCAGCAGTGAAGGGCCCCCGAGAGGGGAGACCCAGTACTTC	CASSEGPPRGETQYF
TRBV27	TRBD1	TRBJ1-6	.	TGTGCCAGCAGAAATACAGGGGGAGGTTCACCCCTCCACTTT	CASRNTGGGSPLHF
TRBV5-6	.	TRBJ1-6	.	TGTGCCAGCAGCTTGAATGTGCACAGTCCGTCACCCCTCCACTTT	CASSLNVHSPSPLHF
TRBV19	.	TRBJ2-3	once	TGTGCCAGTGGCCTGGGGGCGCGGACAGATACGCAGTATTTT	CASGLGARTDTQYF
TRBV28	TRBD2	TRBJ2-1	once	TGTGCCAGCAGGGGAATGGGCGGGAGCCCCTCCTACAATGAGCAGTTCTTC	CASRGMGGSPSYNEQFF
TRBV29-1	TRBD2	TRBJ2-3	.	TGCAGCGCTAGAGCCCTAGCGGGAGGGGGAACAGATACGCAGTATTTT	CSARALAGGGTDTQYF
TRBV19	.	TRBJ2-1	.	TGTGCCAGTAGTCCTCTTGGGACTCACTACAATGAGCAGTTCTTC	CASSPLGTHYNEQFF
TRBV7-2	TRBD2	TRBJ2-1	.	TGTGCCAGCAGCCAGACGGGACTAGCGTTTACCTACAATGAGCAGTTCTTC	CASSQTGLAFTYNEQFF
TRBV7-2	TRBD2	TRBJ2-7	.	TGTGCCAGCAGCTTGGAGGGAGGGCCCCACGAGCAGTACTTC	CASSLEGGPHEQYF
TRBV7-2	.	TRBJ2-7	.	TGTGCCAGCAGCTTCGACGGGGGGCCTTACGAGCAGTACTTC	CASSFDGGPYEQYF
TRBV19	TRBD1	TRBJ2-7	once	TGTGCCAGTAGTCTCCAGACAGGGGCCAACGAGCAGTACTTC	CASSLQTGANEQYF
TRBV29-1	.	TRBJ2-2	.	TGCAGCGTTCTAATAGCCGGGGACACGCCAAACACCGGGGAGCTGTTTTTT	CSVLIAGDTPNTGELFF
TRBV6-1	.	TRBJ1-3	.	TGTGCCAGCAGTGAATTGGGGGGTTCTGGAAACACCATATATTTT	CASSELGGSGNTIYF
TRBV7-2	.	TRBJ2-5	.	TGTGCCAGCAGCCGCCGACAGGCCGGGGAGACCCAGTACTTC	CASSRRQAGETQYF
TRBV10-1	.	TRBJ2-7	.	TGCGCCAGCCCTAAATCAGGAGGGGGGGCGGGAGAGCAGTACTTC	CASPKSGGGAGEQYF
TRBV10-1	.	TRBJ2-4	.	TGCGCCAGCAGTGAGGCGGGAGCCAAAAACATTCAGTACTTC	CASSEAGAKNIQYF
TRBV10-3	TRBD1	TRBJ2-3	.	TGTGCCATCAGGGGAGGACAGGGGGAAGATACGCAGTATTTT	CAIRGGQGEDTQYF
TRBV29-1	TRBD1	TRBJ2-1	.	TGCAGCGCCGGGACAGGGCCGAATGAGCAGTTCTTC	CSAGTGPNEQFF
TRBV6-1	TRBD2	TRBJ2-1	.	TGTGCCAGCAGCACGAATGCTCTAGCGGGATATGAGCAGTTCTTC	CASSTNALAGYEQFF
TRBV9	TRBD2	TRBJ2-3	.	TGTGCCAGCAGCCCTAGCGGGGGGACACGCGTTAAAGATACGCAGTATTTT	CASSPSGGTRVKDTQYF
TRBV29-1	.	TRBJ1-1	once	TGCAGCGTTGTAGGGGGTGAAGCTTCTGAAGCTTTCTTT	CSVVGGEASEAFF
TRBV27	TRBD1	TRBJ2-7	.	TGTGCCAGCAGTCTCCTCCCGGACAGGGCCGTCTTGGGGCAGTACTTC	CASSLLPDRAVLGQYF
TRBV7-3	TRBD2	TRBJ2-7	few	TGTGCCAGCAGCTTATCCCTAGCGGGGGAGTACGAGCAGTACTTC	CASSLSLAGEYEQYF
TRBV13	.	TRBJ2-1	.	TGTGCCAGCAGCTTTACAGGGAACAATGAGCAGTTCTTC	CASSFTGNNEQFF
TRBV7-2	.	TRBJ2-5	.	TGTGCCAGCAGCTTAGCGTCCTCTTCGGAGACCCAGTACTTC	CASSLASSSETQYF
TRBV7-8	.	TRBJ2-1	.	TGTGCCAGCAGCCCTCGGGAGTCCCCCTACAATGAGCAGTTCTTC	CASSPRESPYNEQFF
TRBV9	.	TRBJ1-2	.	TGTGCCAGCAGCTCCGCGGGGGGCTATGGCTACACCTTC	CASSSAGGYGYTF
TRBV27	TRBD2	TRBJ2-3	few	TGTGCCAGCAGTCAAAGGGGTGCTGTGCGGGGGGTACCTAGCACAGATACGCAGTATTTT	CASSQRGAVRGVPSTDTQYF
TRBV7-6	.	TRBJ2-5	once	TGTGCCAGCAGCTTGGGCGTCGCGGAGACCCAGTACTTC	CASSLGVAETQYF
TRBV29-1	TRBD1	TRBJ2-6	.	TGCAGCGTTTGGACGACAGGGGATAGTCTTGGGGCCAACGTCCTGACTTTC	CSVWTTGDSLGANVLTF
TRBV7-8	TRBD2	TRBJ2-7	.	TGTGCCAGCAGCTTAAGTGCGGGAGGGATAGAGCAGTACTTC	CASSLSAGGIEQYF
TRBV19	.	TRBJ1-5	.	TGTGCCAGTAGTATTTTTACAGGGAGCAATCAGCCCCAGCATTTT	CASSIFTGSNQPQHF
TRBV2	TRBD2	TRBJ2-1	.	TGTGCCAGCAGTGACCCGGGGGGCCTCGCGTCGGGAGGGAATGAGCAGTTCTTC	CASSDPGGLASGGNEQFF
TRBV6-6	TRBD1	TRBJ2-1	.	TGTGCCAGCAGTCCACTTCAGGGGGCTGTTGGGAATGAGCAGTTCTTC	CASSPLQGAVGNEQFF
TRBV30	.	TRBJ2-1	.	TGTGCCTGGAGGAACGGGGTTAGCTCCTACAATGAGCAGTTCTTC	CAWRNGVSSYNEQFF
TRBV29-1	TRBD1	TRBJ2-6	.	TGCAGCGTTTCTAGGGACAGGGGTTATGGGGCCAACGTCCTGACTTTC	CSVSRDRGYGANVLTF
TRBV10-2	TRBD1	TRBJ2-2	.	TGCGCCAGCAGGTCGGACAGGGGGCAGGGCGGGGAGCTGTTTTTT	CASRSDRGQGGELFF
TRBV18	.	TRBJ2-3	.	TGTGCCAGCTCACCTCCAGGCACAGATACGCAGTATTTT	CASSPPGTDTQYF
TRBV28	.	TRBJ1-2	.	TGTGCCAGCTCGAGGCGGACTACAACGGCCTTAAACTATGGCTACACCTTC	CASSRRTTTALNYGYTF
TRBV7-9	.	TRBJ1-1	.	TGTGCCAGCACCCAGGGGACTGAAGCTTTCTTT	CASTQGTEAFF
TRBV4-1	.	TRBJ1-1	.	TGCGCCAGCAGCCAACACAAAACAGGATATGAAGCTTTCTTT	CASSQHKTGYEAFF